This T cell receptor beta chain was identified during a study of metastatic and nonmetastatic thyroid tumors. Looking at the study overall: The comparison covered peripheral blood and tumor or nodule tissue in malignant and benign thyroid patients.

The entire patient cohort was treatment-naive prior to thyroid surgery. Study-wide results and limits: In blood and tumor, TCR beta diversity was reportedly significantly higher in malignant thyroid tumors than in benign nodules.

Germline loops: CDR1 SGHAT, CDR2 FQNNGV. The CDR3 loop spans 15 amino acids. V was trimmed by 5 bases and J by 0 bases, leaving 10 bases between them. This clone is categorized as medium-sized (0.01 to 0.1%). Its antigen is unidentified. Original processing notes: Across clinicopathological groups, CDR3 differences served as the basis for building a distant-metastasis classifier for papillary thyroid cancer. TCRdb re-clonotyped the PCR reads via MiXCR. The V and J calls here are based on TCRdb, not the publication. Here the sample spans around 23,000 clones, 13% to 15% being singletons. The TCR was taken from a female donor with papillary thyroid cancer or a benign thyroid nodule (not recorded which). Some clones in this sample may be carry-over from other donors' samples. The chain has TRBV11-2 and TRBJ1-4; no clear D. Material for sequencing was tumor tissue. DNA for the CDR3: TGTGCCAGCAGCCTCAGTCCCACAACTAATGAAAAACTGTTTTTT. Its translation: CASSLSPTTNEKLFF.